This T cell receptor beta chain was identified in a study of blood T cell repertoires in COVID-19. Authors' processing steps: Amplification of reference gene primers provided the estimated nucleated cell counts. Produced via immunoSEQ multiplex PCR; TCRdb's table is partial and in-frame only. V and J calls and clone size follow that table, whereas D and trimming were derived from the DNA. The table shows about 140,000 clones, with 75% to 90% occurring only once. The receptor comes from a human donor in a cohort sampled during active COVID-19. Sequencing was carried out using peripheral blood.

In DNA form, the CDR3 reads TGTGCCACCAGTGATCGGCTAGCGGGGGGGGGCAATGAGCAGTTCTTC. This translates into CATSDRLAGGGNEQFF. V is TRBV24-1 and J is TRBJ2-1; 12 nucleotides agree with TRBD2. Germline V gene sequence: CDR1 KGHDR, CDR2 SFDVKD. The ends lost 3 bases at V and 6 bases at J; junction bases unmatched: 5. The CDR3 extends over 16 amino acids.